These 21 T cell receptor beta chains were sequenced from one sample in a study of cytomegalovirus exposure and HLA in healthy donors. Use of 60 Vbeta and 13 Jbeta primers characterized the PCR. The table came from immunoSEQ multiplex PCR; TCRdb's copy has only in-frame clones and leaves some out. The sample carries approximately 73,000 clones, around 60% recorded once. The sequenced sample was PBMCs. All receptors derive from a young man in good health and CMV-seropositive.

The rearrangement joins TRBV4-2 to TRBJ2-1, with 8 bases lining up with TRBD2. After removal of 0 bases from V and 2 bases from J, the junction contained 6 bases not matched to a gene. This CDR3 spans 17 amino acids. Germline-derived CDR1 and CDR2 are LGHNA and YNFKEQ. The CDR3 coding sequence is TGTGCCAGCAGCCAAGAAGGGACTAGGCAGGCCTACAATGAGCAGTTCTTC. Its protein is CASSQEGTRQAYNEQFF.

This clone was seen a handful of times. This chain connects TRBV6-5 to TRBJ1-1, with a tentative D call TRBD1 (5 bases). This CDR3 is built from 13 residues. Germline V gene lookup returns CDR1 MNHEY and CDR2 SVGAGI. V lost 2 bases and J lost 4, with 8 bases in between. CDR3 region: CASSYLRGTEAFF. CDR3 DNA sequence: TGTGCCAGCAGTTACCTTAGGGGCACTGAAGCTTTCTTT.

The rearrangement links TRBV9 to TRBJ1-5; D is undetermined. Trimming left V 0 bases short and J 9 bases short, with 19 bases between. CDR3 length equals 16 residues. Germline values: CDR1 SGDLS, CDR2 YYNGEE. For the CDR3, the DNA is TGTGCCAGCAGCGTAGTCGGACTCCCGGGGTTGGGGCCCCAGCATTTT. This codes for CASSVVGLPGLGPQHF.

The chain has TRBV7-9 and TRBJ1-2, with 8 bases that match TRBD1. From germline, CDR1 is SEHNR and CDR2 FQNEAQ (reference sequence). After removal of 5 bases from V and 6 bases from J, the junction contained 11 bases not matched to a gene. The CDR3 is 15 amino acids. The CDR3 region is CASSPGQGRVHGYTF. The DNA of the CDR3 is TGTGCCAGCAGCCCTGGACAGGGAAGAGTCCATGGCTACACCTTC.

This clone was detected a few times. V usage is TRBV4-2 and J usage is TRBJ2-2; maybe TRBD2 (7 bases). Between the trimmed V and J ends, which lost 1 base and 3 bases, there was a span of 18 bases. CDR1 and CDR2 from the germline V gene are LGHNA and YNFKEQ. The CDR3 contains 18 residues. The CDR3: CASSQGDGGGGHTGELFF. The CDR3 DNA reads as TGTGCCAGCAGCCAAGGTGACGGTGGGGGGGGCCACACCGGGGAGCTGTTTTTT.

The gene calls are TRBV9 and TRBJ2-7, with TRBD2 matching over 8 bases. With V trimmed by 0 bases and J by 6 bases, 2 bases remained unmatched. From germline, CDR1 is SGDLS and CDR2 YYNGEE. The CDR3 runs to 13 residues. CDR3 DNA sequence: TGTGCCAGCAGCGTAGCGGGAGGGGCCGAGCAGTACTTC. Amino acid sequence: CASSVAGGAEQYF.

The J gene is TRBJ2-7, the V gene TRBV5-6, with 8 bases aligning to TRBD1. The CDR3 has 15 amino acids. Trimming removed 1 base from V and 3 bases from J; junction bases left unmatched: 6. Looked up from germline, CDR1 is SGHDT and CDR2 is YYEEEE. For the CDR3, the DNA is TGTGCCAGCAGCTTGTCGGCCGGGACAGGCTACGAGCAGTACTTC. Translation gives CASSLSAGTGYEQYF.

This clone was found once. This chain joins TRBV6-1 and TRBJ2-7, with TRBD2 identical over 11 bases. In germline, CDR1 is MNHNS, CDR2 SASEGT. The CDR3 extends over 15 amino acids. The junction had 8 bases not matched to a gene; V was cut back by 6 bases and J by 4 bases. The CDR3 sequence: CASRDSGGAAYEQYF. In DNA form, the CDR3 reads TGTGCCAGCAGGGATAGCGGGGGGGCCGCATACGAGCAGTACTTC.

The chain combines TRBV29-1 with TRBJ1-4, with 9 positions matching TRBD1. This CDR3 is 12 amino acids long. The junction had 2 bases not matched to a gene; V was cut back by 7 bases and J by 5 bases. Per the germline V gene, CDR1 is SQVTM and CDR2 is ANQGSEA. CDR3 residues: CSGQGGNEKLFF. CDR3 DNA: TGCAGCGGACAGGGGGGAAATGAAAAACTGTTTTTT. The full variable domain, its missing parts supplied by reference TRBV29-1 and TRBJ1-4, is SAVISQKPSRDICQRGTSLTIQCQVDSQVTMMFWYRQQPGQSLTLIATANQGSEATYESGFVIDKFPISRPNLTFSTLTVSNMSPEDSSIYLCSGQGGNEKLFFGSGTQLSVL.

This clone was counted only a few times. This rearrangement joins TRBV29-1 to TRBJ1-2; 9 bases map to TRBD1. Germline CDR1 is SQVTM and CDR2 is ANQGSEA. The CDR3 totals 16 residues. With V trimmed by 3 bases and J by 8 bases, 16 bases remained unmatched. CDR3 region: CSVEEPDRTGARGYTF. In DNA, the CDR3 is TGCAGCGTTGAGGAGCCCGATAGGACAGGGGCGCGCGGCTACACCTTC.

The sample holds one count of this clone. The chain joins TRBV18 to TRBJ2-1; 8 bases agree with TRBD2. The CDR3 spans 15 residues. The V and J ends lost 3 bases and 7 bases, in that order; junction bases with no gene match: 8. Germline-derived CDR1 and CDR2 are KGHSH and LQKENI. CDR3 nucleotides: TGTGCCAGCTCACCCCAGACGGGGGGGCGAAATGAGCAGTTCTTC. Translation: CASSPQTGGRNEQFF. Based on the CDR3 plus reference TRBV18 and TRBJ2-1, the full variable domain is NAGVMQNPRHLVRRRGQEARLRCSPMKGHSHVYWYRQLPEEGLKFMVYLQKENIIDESGMPKERFSAEFPKEGPSILRIQQVVRGDSAAYFCASSPQTGGRNEQFFGPGTRLTVL.

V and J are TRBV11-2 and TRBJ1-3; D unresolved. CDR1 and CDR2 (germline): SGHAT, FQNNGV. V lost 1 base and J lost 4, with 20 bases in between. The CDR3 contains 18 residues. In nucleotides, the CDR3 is TGTGCCAGCAGCTTAGGGCCTTGGAGGATTCAAACAGGAAACACCATATATTTT. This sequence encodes CASSLGPWRIQTGNTIYF.

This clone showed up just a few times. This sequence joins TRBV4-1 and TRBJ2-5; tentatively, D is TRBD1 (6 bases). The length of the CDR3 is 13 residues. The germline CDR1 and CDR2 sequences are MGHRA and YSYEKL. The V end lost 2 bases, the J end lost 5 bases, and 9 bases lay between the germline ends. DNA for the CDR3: TGCGCCAGCAGCCAAAAGGGGGTGGAGACCCAGTACTTC. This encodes CASSQKGVETQYF.

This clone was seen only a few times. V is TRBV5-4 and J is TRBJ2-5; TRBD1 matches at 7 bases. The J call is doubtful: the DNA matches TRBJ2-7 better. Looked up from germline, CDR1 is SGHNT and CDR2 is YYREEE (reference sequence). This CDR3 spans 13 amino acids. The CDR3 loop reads CASSPGQQYEQYF. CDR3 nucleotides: TGTGCCAGCAGCCCGGGACAGCAATACGAGCAGTACTTC.

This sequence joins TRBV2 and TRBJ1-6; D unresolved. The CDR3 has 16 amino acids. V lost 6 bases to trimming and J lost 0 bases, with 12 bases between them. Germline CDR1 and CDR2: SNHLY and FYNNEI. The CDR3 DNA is TGTGCCAGCAGGATAGATCGCGGCTCCTATAATTCACCCCTCCACTTT. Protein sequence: CASRIDRGSYNSPLHF.

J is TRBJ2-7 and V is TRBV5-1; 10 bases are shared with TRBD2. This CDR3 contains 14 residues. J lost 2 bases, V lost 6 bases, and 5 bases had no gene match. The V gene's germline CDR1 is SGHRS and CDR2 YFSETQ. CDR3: CASKLAGGAYEQYF. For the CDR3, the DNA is TGCGCCAGCAAGTTAGCGGGGGGTGCCTACGAGCAGTACTTC. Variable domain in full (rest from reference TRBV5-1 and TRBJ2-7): KAGVTQTPRYLIKTRGQQVTLSCSPISGHRSVSWYQQTPGQGLQFLFEYFSETQRNKGNFPGRFSGRQFSNSRSEMNVSTLELGDSALYLCASKLAGGAYEQYFGPGTRLTVT.

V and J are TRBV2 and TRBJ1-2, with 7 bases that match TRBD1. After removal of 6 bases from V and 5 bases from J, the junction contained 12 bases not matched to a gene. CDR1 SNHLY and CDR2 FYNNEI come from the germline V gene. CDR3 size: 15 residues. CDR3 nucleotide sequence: TGTGCCAGCAGCGGGACAGCCCTGCCTCGGTATGGCTACACCTTC. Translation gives CASSGTALPRYGYTF.

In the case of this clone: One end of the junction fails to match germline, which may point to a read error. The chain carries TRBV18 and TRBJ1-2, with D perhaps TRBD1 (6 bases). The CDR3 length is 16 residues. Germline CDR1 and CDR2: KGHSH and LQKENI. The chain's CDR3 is CASSPLGNRDNHGYTF. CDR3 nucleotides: TGTGCCAGCTCACCACTCGGTAACAGGGATAACCATGGCTACACCTTC. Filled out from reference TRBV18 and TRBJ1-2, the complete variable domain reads NAGVMQNPRHLVRRRGQEARLRCSPMKGHSHVYWYRQLPEEGLKFMVYLQKENIIDESGMPKERFSAEFPKEGPSILRIQQVVRGDSAAYFCASSPLGNRDNHGYTFGSGTRLTVV.

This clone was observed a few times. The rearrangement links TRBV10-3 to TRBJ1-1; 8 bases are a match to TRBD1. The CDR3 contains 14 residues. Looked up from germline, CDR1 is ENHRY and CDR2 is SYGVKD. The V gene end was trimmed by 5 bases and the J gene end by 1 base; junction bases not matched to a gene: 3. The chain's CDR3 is CAISSGGRNTEAFF. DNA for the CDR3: TGTGCCATCAGTTCAGGGGGCCGGAACACTGAAGCTTTCTTT.

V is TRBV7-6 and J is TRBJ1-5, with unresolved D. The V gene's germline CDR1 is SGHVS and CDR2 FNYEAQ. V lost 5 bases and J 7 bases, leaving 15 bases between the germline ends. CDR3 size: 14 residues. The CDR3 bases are TGTGCCAGCAGCCGAACGTGGGGAGGACAGCCCCAGCATTTT. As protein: CASSRTWGGQPQHF.

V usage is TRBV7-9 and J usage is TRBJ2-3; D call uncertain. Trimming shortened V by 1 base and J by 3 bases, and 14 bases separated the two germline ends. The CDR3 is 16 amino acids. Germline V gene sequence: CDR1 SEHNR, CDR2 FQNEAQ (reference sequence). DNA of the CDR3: TGTGCCAGCAGCTTAGGGATAGGAGTGGATACAGATACGCAGTATTTT. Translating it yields CASSLGIGVDTDTQYF.